This TCR beta chain was sequenced during a study of OX40 agonist ivuxolimab in advanced cancers. At the level of the study: Prior checkpoint blockade (anti-PD-1, anti-PD-L1 or anti-CTLA-4) was permitted; 35% to 50% had it. Two patients with cutaneous melanoma and one with hepatocellular carcinoma, three in total, showed partial responses. Broader study findings: At 0.1 to 3.0 mg/kg and by week 6, CD4+ and CD8+ T cells in the blood had expanded clonally. Some patients without response likewise showed low normalized clonal expansion.

CDR1 and CDR2 (germline): LGHNA, YSLEER. V lost 0 bases and J lost 2, with 17 bases in between. The CDR3 covers 17 residues. The assay was immunoSEQ multiplex PCR, and TCRdb's table has in-frame clones only and misses some. The profile shows tens of thousands of clones, approximately 86% of them singletons. Comments on this clone: Its specificity is not known.

The TCR comes from an adult with an advanced solid tumor such as melanoma, head and neck, liver or kidney cancer. The chain couples TRBV4-3 to TRBJ2-7, with D tentatively TRBD1 (6 bases). The sequenced sample was CD4+ or CD8+ T cells sorted from blood, obtained in a trial of the OX40 agonist ivuxolimab. CDR3 nucleotides: TGCGCCAGCAGCCAAGATTACCATCGGGACATACCCTACGAGCAGTACTTC. Its translation: CASSQDYHRDIPYEQYF.